Listed below are T cell receptor beta chains from one sample, sequenced in a study of cytomegalovirus exposure and HLA in healthy donors. The protocol was immunoSEQ multiplex PCR, while the TCRdb copy is restricted to in-frame clones and leaves out a portion. The sample comprises some 200,000 clones, around 80% of which are singletons, and 2% to 2.5% rests with the top ten. The sample comprised PBMCs. These receptor sequences come from a woman aged 45 to 65 in good health and CMV-seronegative. Both conserved end residues are part of each CDR3. Fields, in order: J gene, V gene, CDR3 length, clone size, D gene, CDR3 DNA, CDR3 protein. A D gene is named only where the DNA matches it firmly. The listing skips clone size in some rows; elsewhere it reads once, few, many or a size class.

>TRBJ2-1|TRBV2|16|few|TRBD2
TGTGCCAGCAGTGGGGGAACCGGGACTAGGAACAATGAGCAGTTCTTC
CASSGGTGTRNNEQFF
>TRBJ2-7|TRBV7-9|16|NA|NA
TGTGCCAGCAGCCCGGAGACCAGGGGGGATCCCTACGAGCAGTACTTC
CASSPETRGDPYEQYF
>TRBJ2-1|TRBV9|16|NA|TRBD1
TGTGCCAGCAGCATAACCGGGACAGGGGGGTACACTGAGCAGTTCTTC
CASSITGTGGYTEQFF
>TRBJ2-7|TRBV5-1|14|NA|TRBD1
TGCGCCAGCAGCAGGACAGGGGGACCCTACGAGCAGTACTTC
CASSRTGGPYEQYF
>TRBJ2-5|TRBV19|13|NA|NA
TGTGCCAGTAGTACTGCCAGGGGAGAGACCCAGTACTTC
CASSTARGETQYF
>TRBJ2-3|TRBV5-8|17|NA|NA
TGTGCCAGCAGCTTGGCCGAGGGGGGGCCTAGCACAGATACGCAGTATTTT
CASSLAEGGPSTDTQYF
>TRBJ1-1|TRBV29-1|14|NA|NA
TGCAGCGCACCTAAGACAGGTTCGTACACTGAAGCTTTCTTT
CSAPKTGSYTEAFF
>TRBJ1-2|TRBV7-5|13|NA|NA
TGTGCCAGAAGCTTCGCCGGGGACTATGGCTACACCTTC
CARSFAGDYGYTF
>TRBJ1-2|TRBV2|13|NA|NA
TGTGCCAGCAGTGCAACGACAGATCAGGGCTACACCTTC
CASSATTDQGYTF
>TRBJ2-5|TRBV9|15|NA|TRBD1
TGTGCCAGCAGCGTACAGGGACAGGACGAAGAGACCCAGTACTTC
CASSVQGQDEETQYF
>TRBJ1-6|TRBV6-1|16|NA|NA
TGTGCCAGCAGTGAAAGATCCGGGACATTGAATTCACCCCTCCACTTT
CASSERSGTLNSPLHF
>TRBJ1-2|TRBV19|11|NA|NA
TGTGCCAGTAGCAACAGCTATGGCTACACCTTC
CASSNSYGYTF
>TRBJ1-6|TRBV25-1|14|NA|TRBD1
TGTGCCAGCCAACAGGGGGGCTTGAATTCACCCCTCCACTTT
CASQQGGLNSPLHF
>TRBJ2-6|TRBV6-1|18|once|NA
TGTGCCAGCAGTGCTCTCCGAGGGTCTAGCTCTGGGGCCAACGTCCTGACTTTC
CASSALRGSSSGANVLTF
>TRBJ1-1|TRBV6-5|15|NA|TRBD1
TGTGCCAGCAGACCCGACAGGGGTAGGTTGCCTGAAGCTTTCTTT
CASRPDRGRLPEAFF
>TRBJ1-5|TRBV27|14|NA|TRBD1
TGTGCCAGCAGGATGACAGGGGGCAATCAGCCCCAGCATTTT
CASRMTGGNQPQHF
>TRBJ2-7|TRBV28|15|NA|NA
TGTGCCAGCAGCCCTGGCGGGTTGAGCTCCTACGAGCAGTACTTC
CASSPGGLSSYEQYF
>TRBJ1-5|TRBV19|17|NA|TRBD1
TGTGCCAGTAGTCGCCCGACAGGGGGCGATAGCAATCAGCCCCAGCATTTT
CASSRPTGGDSNQPQHF
>TRBJ1-3|TRBV30|16|few|NA
TGTGCCTGGAGTGTCTGGGGCGAGAGAACTGGAAACACCATATATTTT
CAWSVWGERTGNTIYF
>TRBJ1-5|TRBV2|16|NA|NA
TGTGCCAGCAGTGATCGAAGCCCCGGGGGCAATCAGCCCCAGCATTTT
CASSDRSPGGNQPQHF
>TRBJ1-4|TRBV5-1|16|NA|TRBD1
TGCGCCAGCAGCTTGGCCGGCTCACAGGGGTATGAAAAACTGTTTTTT
CASSLAGSQGYEKLFF
>TRBJ1-1|TRBV25-1|13|NA|NA
TGTGCCAGCAGGACAGGCACGAACACTGAAGCTTTCTTT
CASRTGTNTEAFF
>TRBJ1-5|TRBV5-6|14|NA|NA
TGTGCCAGCAGTTGGGGAGGCGTTAATCAGCCCCAGCATTTT
CASSWGGVNQPQHF
>TRBJ2-3|TRBV4-1|16|NA|NA
TGCGCCAGCAGCGTAGCGGCGGGCCTTAGCACAGATACGCAGTATTTT
CASSVAAGLSTDTQYF
>TRBJ2-3|TRBV5-6|15|few|TRBD1
TGTGCCAGCAGCTTGATTCAGGGGGTGGTAGATACGCAGTATTTT
CASSLIQGVVDTQYF
>TRBJ1-5|TRBV28|15|NA|NA
TGTGCCAGCAGTTTATTACAGTTCGGGATTCAGCCCCAGCATTTT
CASSLLQFGIQPQHF
>TRBJ1-1|TRBV5-5|14|NA|NA
TGTGCCAGCAGGTTGAATCGGAGACCCACTGAAGCTTTCTTT
CASRLNRRPTEAFF
>TRBJ1-1|TRBV5-6|14|few|NA
TGTGCCAGCAGCCTCCGGTCCTACAACACTGAAGCTTTCTTT
CASSLRSYNTEAFF
>TRBJ1-1|TRBV6-5|16|once|NA
TGTGCCAGCAGTTACTCGGCGTACGGGATGAACACTGAAGCTTTCTTT
CASSYSAYGMNTEAFF
>TRBJ2-7|TRBV28|13|few|NA
TGTGCCAGCAGACGGACAGTTTCCTACGAGCAGTACTTC
CASRRTVSYEQYF
>TRBJ1-5|TRBV7-9|16|NA|NA
TGTGCCAGCAGCTTAACAGGGCAGCATAGCAATCAGCCCCAGCATTTT
CASSLTGQHSNQPQHF
>TRBJ1-4|TRBV28|14|few|NA
TGTGCCGGCAATCCGGGGTCGAGTAATGAAAAACTGTTTTTT
CAGNPGSSNEKLFF
>TRBJ2-2|TRBV27|14|NA|NA
TGTGCCAGCAGCCGGGACATGAACACCGGGGAGCTGTTTTTT
CASSRDMNTGELFF
>TRBJ2-5|TRBV10-3|13|NA|TRBD1
TGTGCCATCGGGAACCGACAGGGAGAGACCCAGTACTTC
CAIGNRQGETQYF
>TRBJ2-7|TRBV6-1|11|NA|NA
TGTGCCAGCAGTGGGAGGGACGAGCAGTACTTC
CASSGRDEQYF
>TRBJ2-1|TRBV15|15|NA|TRBD1
TGTGCCACCAGCTACGGACAGGGGAATTACAATGAGCAGTTCTTC
CATSYGQGNYNEQFF
>TRBJ2-5|TRBV7-9|16|NA|TRBD2
TGTGCCAGCAGCCCATATCTAGCGGGGGTTGCGGAGACCCAGTACTTC
CASSPYLAGVAETQYF
>TRBJ1-3|TRBV2|14|NA|TRBD1
TGTGCCAGCACATTCAGGGGGTCCGGAAACACCATATATTTT
CASTFRGSGNTIYF
>TRBJ2-2|TRBV27|12|NA|NA
TGTGCCAGCAGCCTGACGGGCGGGGAGCTGTTTTTT
CASSLTGGELFF
>TRBJ2-6|TRBV28|14|NA|NA
TGTGCCAGCAGCTATATGACTGGGGCCAACGTCCTGACTTTC
CASSYMTGANVLTF
>TRBJ2-2|TRBV29-1|14|NA|NA
TGCAGCGTGCGCCCGGGACTGAGCACCGGGGAGCTGTTTTTT
CSVRPGLSTGELFF
>TRBJ2-5|TRBV19|14|NA|TRBD2
TGTGCCAGTAGTTGGGGCGGGAGTCGGGGGACCCAGTACTTC
CASSWGGSRGTQYF